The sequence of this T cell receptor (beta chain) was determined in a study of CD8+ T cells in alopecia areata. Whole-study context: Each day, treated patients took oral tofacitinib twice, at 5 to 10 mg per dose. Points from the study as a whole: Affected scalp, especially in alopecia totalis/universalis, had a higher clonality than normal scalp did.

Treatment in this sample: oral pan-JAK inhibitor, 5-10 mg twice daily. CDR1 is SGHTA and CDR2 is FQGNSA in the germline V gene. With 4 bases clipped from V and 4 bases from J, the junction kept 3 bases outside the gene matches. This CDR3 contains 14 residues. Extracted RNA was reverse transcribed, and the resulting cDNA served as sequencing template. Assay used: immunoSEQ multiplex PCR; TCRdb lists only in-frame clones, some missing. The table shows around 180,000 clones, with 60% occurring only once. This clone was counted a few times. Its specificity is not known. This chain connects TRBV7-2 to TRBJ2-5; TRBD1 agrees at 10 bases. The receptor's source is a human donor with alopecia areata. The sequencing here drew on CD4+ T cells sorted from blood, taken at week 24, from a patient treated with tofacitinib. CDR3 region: CASSSRTGGETQYF. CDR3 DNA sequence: TGTGCCAGCAGCTCTAGGACAGGGGGAGAGACCCAGTACTTC.